The source of this T cell receptor beta chain is a study of prognosis after radiotherapy for stage I lung cancer. Points from the study as a whole: Counts of unique TCR clones fell following stereotactic body radiation therapy, median about 9,200 versus 6,500.

This clonotype is a singleton in its sample. Its antigen is not identified. Amplification of TCR beta CDR3 from genomic DNA used two-round multiplex PCR. It was primers specific to each TRBV and TRBJ gene that first-round PCR used. Universal primers were what the second PCR round used. Using its own MiXCR run on the multiplex PCR reads, TCRdb lists one record per CDR3 protein. Of some 39,000 distinct CDR3 sequences in the sample, less than 25% were seen once. CDR3 length: 19 amino acids. The germline V and J ends were trimmed by 7 bases and 1 base, with 30 bases remaining between them. Germline V gene data show CDR1 as DFQATT and CDR2 as SNEGSKA (reference sequence).

This receptor was taken from a donor at least 50 years old with non-small cell lung cancer. The J gene is TRBJ2-3, the V gene TRBV20-1, with D perhaps TRBD2 (7 bases). The sequences come from PBMCs, collected before or after stereotactic body radiation therapy (not recorded which). This chain's CDR3 is CSVGLFWAGGRSGTDTQYF. The CDR3 DNA sequence: TGCAGTGTCGGCCTCTTTTGGGCCGGGGGGCGTAGTGGCACAGATACGCAGTATTTT.